The 17 T cell receptor beta chains given below trace back to one sample, sequenced in a study of T cells expressing NK-cell markers. TCRdb re-called the 5' RACE reads and catalogs CDR3 proteins one per entry, DNA excluded. There are 200,000 to 300,000 distinct CDR3 sequences in the sample, with 4% to 4.5% held by the top ten. The sample was blood T cells: a sorted CD56 or NKG2C T cell subset, CD4+ or CD8+ T cells, or bulk PBMC T cells (not recorded which). These receptors were taken from a woman between 18 and 70 years old in good health.

The chain uses TRBV12-3 or TRBV12-4 and TRBJ2-7; the TCRdb D gene call, TRBD2, has no DNA to confirm it. CDR3 length: 15 residues. The CDR3 region is CASSFIAGPTYEQYF.

V and J are TRBV5-1 and TRBJ1-2. The CDR3 has 17 amino acids. CDR1 is SGHRS, CDR2 YFSETQ, per germline. The CDR3 sequence: CASSLQRPMGTIGGYTF.

The chain carries TRBV19 and TRBJ2-1; TCRdb returns TRBD1, unconfirmable since there is no DNA. The CDR3 sequence is 12 residues long. From germline, CDR1 is LNHDA and CDR2 SQIVND (reference sequence). The CDR3 loop reads CASSAGAGEQFF.

V usage is TRBV6-1 and J usage is TRBJ2-2; with no DNA, the TCRdb D assignment of TRBD1 cannot be verified. Germline V gene sequence: CDR1 MNHNS, CDR2 SASEGT. This CDR3 contains 15 residues. The CDR3 sequence is CASSQPGQNTGELFF.

The rearrangement joins TRBV11-2 to TRBJ2-5; TCRdb picks TRBD2, but there is no DNA to check that call. Germline loops: CDR1 SGHAT, CDR2 FQNNGV. The CDR3 totals 14 residues. CDR3 residues: CASRRGPREETQYF.

This rearrangement joins TRBV29-1 to TRBJ2-5; TCRdb indicates TRBD1, and absent DNA this call remains unverified. Germline lookup yields CDR1 SQVTM and CDR2 ANQGSEA. The CDR3 is made up of 14 amino acids. The CDR3 sequence: CSAPLQGREETQYF.

V and J are TRBV6-2 or TRBV6-3 and TRBJ2-1. The germline V gene encodes CDR1 MNHEY and CDR2 SVGEGT. The CDR3 spans 16 residues. The CDR3: CASSYIGASSYNEQFF.

The J gene is TRBJ2-1, the V gene TRBV6-1; TCRdb lists TRBD1, though no DNA is available to test this call. The CDR3 covers 18 residues. Germline values: CDR1 MNHNS, CDR2 SASEGT. CDR3 protein: CASTLRPSGGRNYNEQFF.

The chain has TRBV12-3 or TRBV12-4 and TRBJ2-1; TCRdb gives TRBD2 as the D gene, but with no DNA this cannot be confirmed. CDR3 length equals 16 residues. The CDR3 protein is CASSPGLGGGDDEQFF.

This chain uses TRBV19 with TRBJ2-7. Germline-derived CDR1 and CDR2 are LNHDA and SQIVND (reference sequence). The length of the CDR3 is 11 residues. This CDR3 reads CASSSSAEQYF.

The CDR3 spells CASSTPGGIAQHF. V gene TRBV28 combines with J gene TRBJ1-5; the TRBD1 assignment by TCRdb is unverifiable without DNA. This CDR3 contains 13 residues. Germline V gene data show CDR1 as MDHEN and CDR2 as SYDVKM.

The chain is built from TRBV4-3 and TRBJ1-4; as DNA is missing, the TRBD1 call by TCRdb cannot be tested. The CDR3 consists of 15 residues. Germline assignment: CDR1 LGHNA and CDR2 YSLEER. The CDR3 sequence: CASSRQGGLSEKLFF.

This chain connects TRBV7-2 to TRBJ1-3; TCRdb gives TRBD1 as the D gene, but with no DNA this cannot be confirmed. There are 15 residues in the CDR3. In germline, CDR1 is SGHTA, CDR2 FQGNSA. The CDR3 loop is CASSLAFGGRNTIYF.

V gene TRBV12-3 or TRBV12-4 combines with J gene TRBJ1-2; TCRdb outputs TRBD1, but without DNA this stays unchecked. The CDR3 length is 14 residues. The CDR3 protein is CASRMTGDADGYTF.

The chain links TRBV5-1 to TRBJ2-2. Germline assignment: CDR1 SGHRS and CDR2 YFSETQ. The CDR3 has 17 amino acids. The CDR3: CASSLGVRVQNTGELFF.

The chain is built from TRBV6-2 or TRBV6-3 and TRBJ2-3; TCRdb's assignment of TRBD2 cannot be checked, as there is no DNA. In germline, CDR1 is MNHEY, CDR2 SVGEGT. The CDR3 contains 16 residues. The CDR3 spells CASGTLEGYGTDTQYF.

The J gene is TRBJ1-2, the V gene TRBV20-1. Germline-derived CDR1 and CDR2 are DFQATT and SNEGSKA (reference sequence). The CDR3 is 14 residues long. The CDR3 spells CSASEPTDLYGYTF.